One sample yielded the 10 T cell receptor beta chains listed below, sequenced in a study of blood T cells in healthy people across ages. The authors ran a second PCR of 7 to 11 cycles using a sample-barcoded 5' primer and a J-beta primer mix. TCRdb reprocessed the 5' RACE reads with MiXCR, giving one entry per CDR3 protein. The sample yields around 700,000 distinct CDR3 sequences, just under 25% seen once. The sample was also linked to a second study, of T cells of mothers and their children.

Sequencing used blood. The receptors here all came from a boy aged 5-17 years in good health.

CDR3 DNA sequence: TGCAGTGCTAGAGACGGGCAGAGGGCCAAAAACATTCAGTACTTC. Translation gives CSARDGQRAKNIQYF. The chain joins TRBV20-1 to TRBJ2-4, with no clear D. CDR1 and CDR2 from the germline V gene are DFQATT and SNEGSKA (reference sequence). The CDR3 spans 15 residues. The ends were cut back, 0 bases at V and 1 base at J, with 10 bases in the middle.

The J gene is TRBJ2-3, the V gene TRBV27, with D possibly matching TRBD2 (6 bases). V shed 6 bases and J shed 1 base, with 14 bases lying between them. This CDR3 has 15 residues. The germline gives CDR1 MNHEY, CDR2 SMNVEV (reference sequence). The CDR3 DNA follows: TGTGCCAGCAGGATAGCGGCCCTTGGCACAGATACGCAGTATTTT. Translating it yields CASRIAALGTDTQYF.

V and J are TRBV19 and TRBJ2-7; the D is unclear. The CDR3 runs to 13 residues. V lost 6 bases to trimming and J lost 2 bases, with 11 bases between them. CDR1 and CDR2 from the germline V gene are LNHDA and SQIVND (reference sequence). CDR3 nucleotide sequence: TGTGCCAGTAGGGAGTCCGCTACCTACGAGCAGTACTTC. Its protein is CASRESATYEQYF.

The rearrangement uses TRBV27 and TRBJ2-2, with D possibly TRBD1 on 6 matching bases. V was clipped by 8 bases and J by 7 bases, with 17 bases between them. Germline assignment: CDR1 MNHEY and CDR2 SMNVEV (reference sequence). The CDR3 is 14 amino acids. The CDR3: CASSQQGLVGELFF. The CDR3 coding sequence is TGTGCCAGCTCGCAACAGGGTTTAGTCGGGGAGCTGTTTTTT.

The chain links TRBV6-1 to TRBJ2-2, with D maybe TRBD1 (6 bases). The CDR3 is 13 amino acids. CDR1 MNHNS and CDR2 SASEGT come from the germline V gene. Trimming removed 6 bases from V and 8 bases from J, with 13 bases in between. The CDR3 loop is CASSDRFAGELFF. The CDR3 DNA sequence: TGTGCCAGCAGCGACAGGTTTGCGGGGGAGCTGTTTTTT.

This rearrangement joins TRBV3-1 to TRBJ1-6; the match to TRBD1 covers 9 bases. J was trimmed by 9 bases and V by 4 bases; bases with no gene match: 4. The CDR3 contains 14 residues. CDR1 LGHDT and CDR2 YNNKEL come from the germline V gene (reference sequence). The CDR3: CASSPRDRVSPLHF. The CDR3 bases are TGTGCCAGCAGCCCCCGGGACAGGGTTTCACCCCTCCACTTT.

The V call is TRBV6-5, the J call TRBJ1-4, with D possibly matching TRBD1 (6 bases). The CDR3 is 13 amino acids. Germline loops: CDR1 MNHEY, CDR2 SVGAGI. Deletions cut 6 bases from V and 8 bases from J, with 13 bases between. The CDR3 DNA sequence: TGTGCCAGCAGCCGGACCCAGGGGGAAAAACTGTTTTTT. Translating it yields CASSRTQGEKLFF.

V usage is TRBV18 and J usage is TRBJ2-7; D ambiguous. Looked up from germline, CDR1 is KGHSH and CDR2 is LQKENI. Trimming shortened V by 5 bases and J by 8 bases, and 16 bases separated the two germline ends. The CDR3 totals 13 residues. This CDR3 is CASSSTASEKQYF. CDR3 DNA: TGTGCCAGCTCATCCACGGCCTCGGAGAAGCAGTACTTC.

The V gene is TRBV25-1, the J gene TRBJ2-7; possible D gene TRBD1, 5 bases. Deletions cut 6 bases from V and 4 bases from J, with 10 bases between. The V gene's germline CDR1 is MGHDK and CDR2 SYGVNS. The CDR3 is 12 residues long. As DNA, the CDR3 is TGTGCCAGCAGCGAGACAGCTTACGAGCAGTACTTC. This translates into CASSETAYEQYF.

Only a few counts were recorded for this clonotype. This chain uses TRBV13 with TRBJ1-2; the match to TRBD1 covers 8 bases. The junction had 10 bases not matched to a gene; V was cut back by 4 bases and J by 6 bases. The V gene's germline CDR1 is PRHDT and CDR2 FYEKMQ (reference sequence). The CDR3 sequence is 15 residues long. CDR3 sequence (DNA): TGTGCCAGCAGCTCAATGGACAGGGCCGGGGATGGCTACACCTTC. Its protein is CASSSMDRAGDGYTF. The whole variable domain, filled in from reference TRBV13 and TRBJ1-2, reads AAGVIQSPRHLIKEKRETATLKCYPIPRHDTVYWYQQGPGQDPQFLISFYEKMQSDKGSIPDRFSAQQFSDYHSELNMSSLELGDSALYFCASSSMDRAGDGYTFGSGTRLTVV.